This TCR beta chain originates from a study of human T cells and chemical hapten exposure (dated by TCRdb to about 2021). About the investigation overall: For sensitization, 2% DPC in acetone was applied to a 2 cm by 2 cm area of upper inner arm skin. Weekly therapeutic DPC doses were additionally applied to the scalp of patients throughout the roughly 25-week study period. Blood samples were taken from patients before sensitization (week 0) and then at 2, 6 and about 24 weeks after DPC sensitization. Blood for TCR sequencing was provided by twenty-nine alopecia patients at one to four time points (pre-sensitization, 2, 6 and 24 weeks). The patient cohort, mostly female, included alopecia areata with under or over 50% scalp involvement, alopecia totalis and alopecia universalis. Patch testing was done on the upper back using Finn chambers containing 0.01% DPC, and results were scored after 6 days according to International Contact Dermatitis Research Group standards. In alopecia patients, the study followed how the peripheral blood TCR repertoire changed in vivo over primary and secondary sensitization to diphenylcyclopropenone (DPC), a hapten. Libraries were combined into a pool for sequencing, and differences in TCR yield between samples came mainly from small differences in library volumes within the pool. What the work shows at the level of the full study, not this receptor alone: Patch test score correlated positively with the number of PT1 expanded TCRs, reaching significance at thresholds 8, 16 and 32 but not at 4. After repeated subsampling, changes were observed in the strength of the expansion versus patch-test correlation and in the threshold at which the correlation became significant. Because every patient had alopecia, a presumed autoimmune disease, the patients' immune response might differ from that of healthy individuals. Compared with pre-sensitization or healthy control sets, expanded TCRs formed significantly more large CDR3 similarity clusters, which is consistent with antigen-driven responses. The number of TCRs above 1 in 1000 frequency did not change with DPC sensitization; there was no evidence of global repertoire structure alterations.

This sample's time point label indicates: pre-sensitization, week 0. Reading the label with the study, this specimen's treatment or condition is: therapeutic diphenylcyclopropenone sensitization with weekly scalp DPC. At each patch-test visit, blood was drawn before the patch test was applied. Patients were eligible if aged 18 to 70, diagnosed with alopecia and judged suitable for DPC therapy, and pregnant patients were excluded. Total RNA was extracted from unfractionated whole blood collected in Tempus Blood RNA tubes. This clonotype was seen only a few times. The clone's antigen remains unknown. No base-level quality is on record; no much larger clone is a single base apart. Library preparation employed RACE. Sequencer: NextSeq 500. During library preparation, unique molecular identifiers were attached to individual cDNA molecules so that TCRs could be counted quantitatively and reproducibly. For every blood RNA sample, sequencing covered both the TCR alpha and TCR beta chains. In the source study's methods: Samples had a median of about 96,000 TCRs, with a range from roughly 23,224 to 700,000. The Decombinator software suite was used to annotate the V, J and CDR3 of the TCR reads. For the PS versus PT1 abundance plots, all samples were subsampled to the same number of TCRs (28,000). Expanded TCRs were defined as absent before sensitization and observed at least eight times at the 2-week time point. Using fastp at Q25 and MiXCR, TCRdb reprocessed the public reads and kept productive beta chains. Merged by CDR3 protein, the rows form single entries marked with the most common genes and DNA. The V and J calls were not made by the authors but by TCRdb's processing. The sample table records tens of thousands of distinct CDR3 sequences; around an eighth of these occur just once. The ten most abundant clones make up under 7.5% of the sample.

The germline V gene supplies CDR1 MDHEN and CDR2 SYDVKM. Its CDR3 holds 16 amino acids, cysteine through phenylalanine. Of all the DNA, just the CDR3 is kept, 48 bases in frame from base 1. V loses 3 bases of germline sequence and J loses 9 bases, and the interval between the two ends is 18 bases. The receptor comes from a woman aged 25 to 39 with alopecia areata. Some clones in this sample may be carry-over from other donors' samples. Sequenced material: whole blood, taken in connection with sensitization to the hapten diphenylcyclopropenone (DPC). The V and J genes are TRBV28 and TRBJ1-6, with the D gene not clear enough to name. For the CDR3, the sequence is CASSFRSTAETSPLHF. The nucleotide sequence is TGTGCCAGCAGTTTTCGGTCGACCGCAGAGACTTCACCCCTCCACTTT.